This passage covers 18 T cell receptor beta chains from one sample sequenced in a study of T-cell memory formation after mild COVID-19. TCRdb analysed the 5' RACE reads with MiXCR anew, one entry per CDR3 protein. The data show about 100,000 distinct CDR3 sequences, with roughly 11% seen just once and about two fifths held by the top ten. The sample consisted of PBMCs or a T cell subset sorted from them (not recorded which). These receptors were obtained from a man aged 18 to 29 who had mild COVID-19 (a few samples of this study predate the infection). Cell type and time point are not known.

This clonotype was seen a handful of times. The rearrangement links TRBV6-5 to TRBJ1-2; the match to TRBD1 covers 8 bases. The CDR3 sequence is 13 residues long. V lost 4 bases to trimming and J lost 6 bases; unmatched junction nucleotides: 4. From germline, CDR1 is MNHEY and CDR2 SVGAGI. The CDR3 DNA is TGTGCCAGCAGTTCGGGACAGGTCGATGGCTACACCTTC. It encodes CASSSGQVDGYTF.

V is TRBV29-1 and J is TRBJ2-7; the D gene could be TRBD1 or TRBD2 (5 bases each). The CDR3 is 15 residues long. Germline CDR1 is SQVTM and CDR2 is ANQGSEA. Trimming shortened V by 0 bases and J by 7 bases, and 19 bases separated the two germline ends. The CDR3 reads CSVEDPFEGFREQYF. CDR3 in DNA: TGCAGCGTTGAAGATCCGTTCGAGGGGTTTAGGGAGCAGTACTTC.

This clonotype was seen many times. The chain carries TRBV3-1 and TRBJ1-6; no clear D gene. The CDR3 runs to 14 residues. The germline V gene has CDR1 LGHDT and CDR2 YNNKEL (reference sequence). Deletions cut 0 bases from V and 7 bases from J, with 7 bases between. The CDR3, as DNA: TGTGCCAGCAGCCAAGAGCGCGGGAATTCACCCCTCCACTTT. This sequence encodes CASSQERGNSPLHF. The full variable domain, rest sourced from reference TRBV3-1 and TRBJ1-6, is DTAVSQTPKYLVTQMGNDKSIKCEQNLGHDTMYWYKQDSKKFLKIMFSYNNKELIINETVPNRFSPKSPDKAHLNLHINSLELGDSAVYFCASSQERGNSPLHFGNGTRLTVT.

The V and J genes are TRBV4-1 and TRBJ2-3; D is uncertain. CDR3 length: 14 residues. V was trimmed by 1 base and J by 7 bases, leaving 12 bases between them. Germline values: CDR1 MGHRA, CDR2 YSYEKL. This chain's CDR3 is CASSQVGLRNTQYF. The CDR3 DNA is TGCGCCAGCAGCCAAGTGGGCCTTAGGAATACGCAGTATTTT.

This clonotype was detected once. CDR3 loop: CASSGEPLGTRDTQYF. CDR3 nucleotide sequence: TGTGCCAGCAGTGGCGAACCCCTCGGGACGCGAGATACGCAGTATTTT. The chain combines TRBV12-3 or TRBV12-4 with TRBJ2-3; the D gene could be TRBD1 or TRBD2 (5 bases each). The CDR3 is 16 residues long. The germline V and J ends were trimmed by 5 bases and 5 bases, with 20 bases remaining between them.

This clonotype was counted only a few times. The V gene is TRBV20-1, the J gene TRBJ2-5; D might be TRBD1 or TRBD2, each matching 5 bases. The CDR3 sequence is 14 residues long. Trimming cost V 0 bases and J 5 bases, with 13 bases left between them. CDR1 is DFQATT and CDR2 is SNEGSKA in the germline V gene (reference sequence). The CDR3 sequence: CSARDLRDVETQYF. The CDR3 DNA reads TGCAGTGCTAGAGATCTGAGGGACGTGGAGACCCAGTACTTC.

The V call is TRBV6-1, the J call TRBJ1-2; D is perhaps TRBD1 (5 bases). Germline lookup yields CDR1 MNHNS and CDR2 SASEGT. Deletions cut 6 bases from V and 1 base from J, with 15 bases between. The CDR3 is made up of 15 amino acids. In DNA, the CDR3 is TGTGCCAGCAGCCTAATTGGGACTGATAACTATGGCTACACCTTC. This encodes CASSLIGTDNYGYTF.

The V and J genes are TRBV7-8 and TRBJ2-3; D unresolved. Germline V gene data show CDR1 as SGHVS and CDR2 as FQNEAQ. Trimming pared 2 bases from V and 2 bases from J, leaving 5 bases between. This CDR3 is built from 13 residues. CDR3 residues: CASSLPPTDTQYF. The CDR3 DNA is TGTGCCAGCAGCTTACCACCCACAGATACGCAGTATTTT.

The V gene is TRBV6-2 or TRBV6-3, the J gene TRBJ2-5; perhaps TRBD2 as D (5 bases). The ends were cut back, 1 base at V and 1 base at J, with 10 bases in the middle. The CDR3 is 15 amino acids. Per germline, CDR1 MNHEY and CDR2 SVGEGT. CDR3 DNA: TGTGCCAGCAGTTACTTCAAGGACTTCCAAGAGACCCAGTACTTC. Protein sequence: CASSYFKDFQETQYF.

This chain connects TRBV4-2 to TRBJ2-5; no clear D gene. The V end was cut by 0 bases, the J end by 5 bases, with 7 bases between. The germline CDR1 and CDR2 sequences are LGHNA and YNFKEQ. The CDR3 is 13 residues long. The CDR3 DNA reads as TGTGCCAGCAGCCAAGAAGGCCGGGAGACCCAGTACTTC. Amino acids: CASSQEGRETQYF.

The CDR3 DNA follows: TGCGCCAGCAGCTTGGTACTAGCGGGGGAGTACAATGAGCAGTTCTTC. This gives the protein CASSLVLAGEYNEQFF. The rearrangement joins TRBV5-1 to TRBJ2-1, with 11 bases identical to TRBD2. The CDR3 has 16 amino acids. CDR1 SGHRS and CDR2 YFSETQ come from the germline V gene. J was trimmed by 4 bases and V by 0 bases; bases with no gene match: 3.

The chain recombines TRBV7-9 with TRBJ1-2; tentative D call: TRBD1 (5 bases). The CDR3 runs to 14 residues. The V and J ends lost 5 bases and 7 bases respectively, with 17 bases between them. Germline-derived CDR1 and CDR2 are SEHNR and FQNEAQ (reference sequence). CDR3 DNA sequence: TGTGCCAGCAGCCGACCCGGAGCAGGGTCTGGCTACACCTTC. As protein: CASSRPGAGSGYTF.

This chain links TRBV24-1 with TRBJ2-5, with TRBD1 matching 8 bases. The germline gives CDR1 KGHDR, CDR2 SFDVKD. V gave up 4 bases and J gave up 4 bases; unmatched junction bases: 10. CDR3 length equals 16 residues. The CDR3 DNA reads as TGTGCCACCAGTGACCCCCAGACAGGGGAAGGAGAGACCCAGTACTTC. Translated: CATSDPQTGEGETQYF.

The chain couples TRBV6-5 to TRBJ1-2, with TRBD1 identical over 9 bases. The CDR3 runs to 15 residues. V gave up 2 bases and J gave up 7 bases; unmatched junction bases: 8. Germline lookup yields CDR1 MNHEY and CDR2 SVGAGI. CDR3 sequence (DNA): TGTGCCAGCAGTTACGGGACAGGGCTGGATTTTGGCTACACCTTC. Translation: CASSYGTGLDFGYTF.

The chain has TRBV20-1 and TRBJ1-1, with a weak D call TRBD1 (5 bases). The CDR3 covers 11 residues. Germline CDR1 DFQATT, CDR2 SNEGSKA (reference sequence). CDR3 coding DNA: TGCAGGTGGGGGATAAACACTGAAGCTTTCTTT. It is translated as CRWGINTEAFF.

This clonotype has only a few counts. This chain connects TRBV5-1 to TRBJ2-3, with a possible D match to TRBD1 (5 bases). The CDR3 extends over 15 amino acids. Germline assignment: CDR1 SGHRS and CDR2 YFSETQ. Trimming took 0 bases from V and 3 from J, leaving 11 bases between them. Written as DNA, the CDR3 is TGCGCCAGCAGCTTGGCCGGCAGGGTAACAGATACGCAGTATTTT. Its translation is CASSLAGRVTDTQYF.

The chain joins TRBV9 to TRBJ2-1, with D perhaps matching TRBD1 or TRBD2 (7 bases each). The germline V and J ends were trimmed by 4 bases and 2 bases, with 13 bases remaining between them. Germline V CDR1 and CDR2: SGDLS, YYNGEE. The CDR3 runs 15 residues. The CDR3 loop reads CASSSGGGAYNEQFF. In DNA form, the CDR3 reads TGTGCCAGCAGCTCAGGGGGAGGGGCCTACAATGAGCAGTTCTTC.

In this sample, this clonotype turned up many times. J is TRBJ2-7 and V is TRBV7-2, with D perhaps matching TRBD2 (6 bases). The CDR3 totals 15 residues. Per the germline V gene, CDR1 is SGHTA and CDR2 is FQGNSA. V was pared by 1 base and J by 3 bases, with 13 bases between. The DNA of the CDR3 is TGTGCCAGCAGCTTAGATTTCGGGGGAGGCTACGAGCAGTACTTC. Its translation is CASSLDFGGGYEQYF.